Below are 14 T cell receptor beta chains sequenced from a single sample in a study of T cell responses to AZD1222 COVID-19 vaccine (dated by TCRdb to about 2021). The time point label on this specimen signifies: baseline before first vaccination. The protocol used for the library was the immunoSEQ multiplex PCR assay. TCRdb took this table from immuneACCESS and kept in-frame rearrangements with V and J called. Such tables lack part of the clones; where checked against another copy, unresolved V genes explain under half of the gap, and the rest is unexplained. The sample profile shows about 130,000 clones; approximately 90% of them were found once. The ten largest clones add up to 1.3% to 1.5% of the sample. The sample here was peripheral blood, taken on day 0 of AZD1222 vaccination. All receptors come from an adult in good health.

The chain combines TRBV7-3 with TRBJ2-7; D may be TRBD1 (5 bases). The ends were cut back, 5 bases at V and 2 bases at J, with 13 bases in the middle. Germline values: CDR1 SGHTA, CDR2 FQGTGA. The length of the CDR3 is 14 residues. CDR3 loop: CASSQMDTTYEQYF. The CDR3 DNA sequence: TGTGCCAGCAGCCAAATGGACACCACCTACGAGCAGTACTTC.

V is TRBV19 and J is TRBJ1-1, with TRBD1 as a possible D gene (5 bases). The germline V and J ends were trimmed by 7 bases and 4 bases, with 16 bases remaining between them. Germline assignment: CDR1 LNHDA and CDR2 SQIVND (reference sequence). The length of the CDR3 is 14 residues. The CDR3 region is CASTPPGGSTEAFF. The CDR3 DNA reads TGTGCCAGTACCCCTCCCGGGGGGAGCACTGAAGCTTTCTTT.

This chain connects TRBV7-2 to TRBJ2-1, with D possibly TRBD2 on 6 matching bases. The germline V gene has CDR1 SGHTA and CDR2 FQGNSA. V was shortened by 1 base and J by 10 bases, with 11 bases between the two germline ends. The CDR3 consists of 13 residues. CDR3 DNA: TGTGCCAGCAGCTTAGGCGGCCGGGGGGAGCAGTTCTTC. Translating gives CASSLGGRGEQFF.

This clone was seen only a few times. The chain has TRBV10-1 and TRBJ2-1; 7 positions match TRBD1. Germline CDR1 WNHNN, CDR2 SYGVQD (reference sequence). This CDR3 has 16 amino acids. J lost 0 bases, V lost 8 bases, and 10 bases had no gene match. The CDR3 loop reads CASEHRDRSSYNEQFF. In nucleotides, the CDR3 is TGCGCCAGCGAACACCGGGACAGAAGCTCCTACAATGAGCAGTTCTTC.

This rearrangement joins TRBV5-1 to TRBJ1-2, with D possibly matching TRBD1 (6 bases). The V and J ends lost 1 base and 4 bases respectively, with 14 bases between them. The CDR3 length is 15 residues. Germline CDR1 is SGHRS and CDR2 is YFSETQ. The CDR3 sequence: CASSLSAGGTYGYTF. The CDR3 DNA reads as TGCGCCAGCAGCTTGTCGGCGGGGGGCACCTATGGCTACACCTTC.

The chain links TRBV4-1 to TRBJ1-2, with D perhaps TRBD1 (6 bases). Trimming shortened V by 4 bases and J by 6 bases, and 21 bases separated the two germline ends. The CDR3 has 16 amino acids. Germline V lookup: CDR1 MGHRA, CDR2 YSYEKL. In nucleotides, the CDR3 is TGCGCCAGCAGCCCCTTCGGGGGCTCCGGTTCCGATGGCTACACCTTC. Its translation is CASSPFGGSGSDGYTF.

The chain employs TRBV9 and TRBJ2-1; no definite D call. Germline lookup yields CDR1 SGDLS and CDR2 YYNGEE. The ends were cut back, 0 bases at V and 8 bases at J, with 9 bases in the middle. The CDR3 is made up of 13 amino acids. The DNA of the CDR3 is TGTGCCAGCAGCGTAGACCCGATTGATGAGCAGTTCTTC. Its protein is CASSVDPIDEQFF.

The rearrangement joins TRBV7-9 to TRBJ2-3; possibly TRBD2 for D (6 bases). This CDR3 is built from 14 residues. Germline CDR1 reads SEHNR; CDR2 reads FQNEAQ (reference sequence). V lost 1 base and J 6 bases, leaving 11 bases between the germline ends. CDR3 sequence (DNA): TGTGCCAGCAGCTTAGAGCTAGCGTCGGATACGCAGTATTTT. Amino acids: CASSLELASDTQYF.

This chain links TRBV7-8 with TRBJ2-1, with D tentatively TRBD1 (6 bases). The germline gives CDR1 SGHVS, CDR2 FQNEAQ. With 1 base removed from V and 5 bases from J, the gap between germline ends came to 12 bases. The CDR3 totals 15 residues. The CDR3 protein is CASSLVQGGNNEQFF. CDR3 DNA sequence: TGTGCCAGCAGCTTAGTACAGGGTGGGAACAATGAGCAGTTCTTC.

This clone occurred a few times. The CDR3 DNA reads as TGTGCCAGCAGCCTATATCTCCGGGACAGAAGAAACACTGAAGCTTTCTTT. Translated: CASSLYLRDRRNTEAFF. This chain links TRBV14 with TRBJ1-1; 7 nucleotides line up with TRBD1. The germline V gene encodes CDR1 SGHDN and CDR2 FVKESK. V shed 4 bases, J shed 2 bases, and the junction held 13 bases outside the gene matches. The CDR3 runs to 17 residues.

The rearrangement joins TRBV4-1 to TRBJ1-1; 9 bases line up with TRBD1. Germline-derived CDR1 and CDR2 are MGHRA and YSYEKL. The junction had 6 bases not matched to a gene; V was cut back by 1 base and J by 3 bases. The CDR3 sequence is 16 residues long. DNA for the CDR3: TGCGCCAGCAGCCAAGTGGGGACAGGGCCTCACACTGAAGCTTTCTTT. As protein: CASSQVGTGPHTEAFF.

V and J are TRBV5-6 and TRBJ2-3; D may correspond to TRBD1 or TRBD2 (5 bases each). V was cut by 2 bases and J by 5 bases, with 18 bases left in between. CDR1 and CDR2 from the germline V gene are SGHDT and YYEEEE. This CDR3 is 16 amino acids long. As DNA, the CDR3 is TGTGCCAGCAGCTTCTCCTGGGGACGGCCTGGAGATACGCAGTATTTT. It specifies CASSFSWGRPGDTQYF.

The V gene is TRBV7-2, the J gene TRBJ1-6; no definite D call. CDR3 length equals 15 residues. The V end lost 1 base, the J end lost 10 bases, and 14 bases lay between the germline ends. Germline V gene sequence: CDR1 SGHTA, CDR2 FQGNSA. CDR3 amino acids: CASSLEIVYESPLHF. The DNA for the CDR3 is TGTGCCAGCAGCTTAGAGATCGTCTACGAGTCACCCCTCCACTTT.

This chain connects TRBV6-4 to TRBJ1-4; TRBD1 might be the D (5 bases). Trimming took off 2 bases at V and 10 bases at J, with 8 bases between the two ends. CDR1 and CDR2 (germline): MRHNA, SNTAGT. The CDR3 totals 12 residues. The CDR3 loop is CASSDRGGKLFF. DNA of the CDR3: TGTGCCAGCAGTGACAGGGGTGGAAAACTGTTTTTT.